Given below is one T cell receptor beta chain in context. V trimming: 3 bases; J trimming: 5 bases; junction bases outside the gene matches: 5. The CDR3 contains 14 residues. Germline V lookup: CDR1 KGHSH, CDR2 LQKENI. This entry comes from a study of blood T cell repertoires in COVID-19. Overall study context: The study drew acute and convalescent COVID-19 samples from the United States, Italy and Spain. PBMCs, B-cell-depleted T cells, or T cells were the source of the cDNA or gDNA that made up the material.

Original methodology: Amplification with reference gene primers provided the estimates of nucleated cell counts. Repertoires were generated with immunoSEQ multiplex PCR, while TCRdb's copy carries only in-frame clones and drops some. Clonal size and the V and J genes are those of that table, whereas D and trimming came from the DNA. There are 150,000 to 200,000 clones in the sample; roughly 82% occur only once, and 5.2% lies in the top ten. Sequencing was performed on peripheral blood. The receptor was derived from a woman in her 30s with acute or convalescent COVID-19. The chain joins TRBV18 to TRBJ2-7; 9 bases match TRBD1. CDR3 sequence: CASSPRTGADEQYF. In nucleotides, the CDR3 is TGTGCCAGCTCACCGAGGACAGGGGCAGACGAGCAGTACTTC.